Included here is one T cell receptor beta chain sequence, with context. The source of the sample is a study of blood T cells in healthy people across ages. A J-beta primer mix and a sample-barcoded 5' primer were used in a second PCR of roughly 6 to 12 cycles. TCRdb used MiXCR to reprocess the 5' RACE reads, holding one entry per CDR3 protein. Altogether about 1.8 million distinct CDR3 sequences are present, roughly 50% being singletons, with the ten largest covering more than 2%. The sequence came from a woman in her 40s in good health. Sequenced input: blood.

CDR3 protein: CASSQEAYRQGGTRETQYF. In DNA form, the CDR3 reads TGTGCCAGCAGCCAAGAAGCGTACCGACAGGGGGGGACCAGAGAGACCCAGTACTTC. This rearrangement joins TRBV4-2 to TRBJ2-7; 9 bases match TRBD1. Judging by the DNA end, TRBJ2-5 fits better; the J call may be wrong. Germline-derived CDR1 and CDR2 are LGHNA and YNFKEQ. The CDR3 is 19 amino acids.